The 8 T cell receptor beta chains listed next were all sequenced from one sample in a study of T-cell reconstitution after alpha-beta-depleted transplantation in children. Preparation of the TCRbeta library used unique molecular identifiers. Each CDR3 protein gets one entry after TCRdb re-called the PCR reads with MiXCR. The top ten clones hold more than 11% of a sample with 100,000 or so distinct CDR3 sequences, more than 10% of them seen once. The sequenced sample was PBMCs from the stem cell graft donor, obtained from the stem cell graft. These receptors were taken from a human donor who donated a stem cell graft to a child with inherited bone marrow failure.

The chain couples TRBV18 to TRBJ2-7; possibly TRBD2 for D (6 bases). The germline CDR1 and CDR2 sequences are KGHSH and LQKENI. The ends were cut back, 6 bases at V and 3 bases at J, with 15 bases in the middle. The CDR3 loop spans 14 amino acids. The CDR3 coding sequence is TGTGCCAGCTCGGGGGGTTCGGTGGGCTACGAGCAGTACTTC. It translates to CASSGGSVGYEQYF.

CDR3 loop: CASRDFSEMAFF. CDR3 in DNA: TGTGCCTCAAGGGACTTTAGTGAGATGGCTTTCTTT. J is TRBJ1-1 and V is TRBV10-3, with D possibly being TRBD1 (5 bases). The germline V gene has CDR1 ENHRY and CDR2 SYGVKD. CDR3 size: 12 residues. The ends were cut back, 11 bases at V and 11 bases at J, with 21 bases in the middle.

The chain carries TRBV28 and TRBJ2-1, with D possibly matching TRBD2 (6 bases). Trimming shortened V by 4 bases and J by 6 bases, and 16 bases separated the two germline ends. Per the germline V gene, CDR1 is MDHEN and CDR2 is SYDVKM. CDR3 length: 15 residues. CDR3 in amino acids: CASSSGGLGSNEQFF. CDR3 bases: TGTGCCAGCAGTTCTGGGGGACTGGGAAGCAATGAGCAGTTCTTC.

This clonotype has a handful of counts. The rearrangement uses TRBV7-3 and TRBJ2-1; TRBD1 agrees at 10 bases. From germline, CDR1 is SGHTA and CDR2 FQGTGA. The CDR3 loop spans 16 amino acids. The junction had 9 bases not matched to a gene; V was cut back by 4 bases and J by 6 bases. The DNA of the CDR3 is TGTGCCAGCAGCTCTAACCCGGGACAGGGGTCCAATGAGCAGTTCTTC. Translated: CASSSNPGQGSNEQFF.

In this sample, this clonotype turned up many times. The chain links TRBV7-3 to TRBJ2-3; D is uncertain. The V gene's germline CDR1 is SGHTA and CDR2 FQGTGA. V was pared by 2 bases and J by 3 bases, with 3 bases between. This CDR3 has 12 residues. CDR3 sequence: CASSLGTDTQYF. DNA for the CDR3: TGTGCCAGCAGCTTAGGGACAGATACGCAGTATTTT.

This chain connects TRBV20-1 to TRBJ1-2; D gene uncertain. Trimming removed 4 bases at V and 3 bases at J, with 12 bases between. This CDR3 has 13 amino acids. CDR1 is DFQATT and CDR2 is SNEGSKA in the germline V gene (reference sequence). The CDR3 DNA follows: TGCAGTGCTATTCCCCCGAGGGACTATGGCTACACCTTC. Residues: CSAIPPRDYGYTF.

This clonotype was detected many times. V usage is TRBV27 and J usage is TRBJ2-7, with D maybe TRBD2 (6 bases). The CDR3 spans 15 residues. Germline V CDR1 and CDR2: MNHEY, SMNVEV (reference sequence). The germline V and J ends were trimmed by 4 bases and 8 bases, with 21 bases remaining between them. In DNA form, the CDR3 reads TGTGCCAGCAGTTCCCCTACAGCGCGGACTACGCAGCAGTACTTC. Protein: CASSSPTARTTQQYF.

This clonotype was seen repeatedly, ten times or more. The chain joins TRBV7-2 to TRBJ1-3, with D possibly matching TRBD1 (5 bases). Per germline, CDR1 SGHTA and CDR2 FQGNSA. The V and J ends lost 5 bases and 0 bases respectively, with 14 bases between them. This CDR3 contains 16 residues. Here the CDR3 DNA reads TGTGCCAGCAGCCCCCAGGGAACAAACTCTGGAAACACCATATATTTT. Translation gives CASSPQGTNSGNTIYF. Full variable domain (outside the CDR3, taken from reference TRBV7-2 and TRBJ1-3): GAGVSQSPSNKVTEKGKDVELRCDPISGHTALYWYRQSLGQGLEFLIYFQGNSAPDKSGLPSDRFSAERTGGSVSTLTIQRTQQEDSAVYLCASSPQGTNSGNTIYFGEGSWLTVV.